The clone carrying this T cell receptor (beta chain) was seen ten or more times. Its cognate antigen is unknown. The CDR3 spans 15 residues. The V segment lost 4 bases and the J segment 6 bases; nucleotides outside the gene matches: 5. Germline V gene sequence: CDR1 MNHEY, CDR2 SMNVEV (reference sequence). The sample is drawn from a study of CD8 T cells in ankylosing spondylitis. Broader study findings: Reports say disease-linked clones showed up significantly more in matched ankylosing spondylitis synovial fluid. A TCR beta motif of eight highly homologous variants appeared characteristic of ankylosing spondylitis blood.

Quantitative 5'-RACE with molecular barcodes produced the TCR beta libraries. TCRdb itself ran the 5' RACE reads through MiXCR, one entry per CDR3 protein. Among 250,000 to 400,000 distinct CDR3 sequences listed, under 14% were seen once. The sample taken for sequencing was blood, either unsorted or a sorted T cell fraction (not recorded which). This sequence was found in a female donor with ankylosing spondylitis or in good health (not recorded which). This chain uses TRBV27 with TRBJ1-4; TRBD1 agrees at 10 bases. DNA for the CDR3: TGTGCCAGCAGTTCCGCCGGGACAGGGGATGAAAAACTGTTTTTT. This encodes CASSSAGTGDEKLFF.